This is a list of T cell receptor beta chains from one sample in a study of control samples from healthy donors and cancer patients. TCRdb keeps only in-frame clones here, not all; method: immunoSEQ multiplex PCR. The sample has tens of thousands of clones; approximately 84% are singletons. The sample comprised blood. The source is a man in his fifties in good health. The CDR3 runs from the conserved cysteine through the conserved F or W. A D gene is named only where the DNA matches it firmly.

d_call j_call v_call cdr3_aa cdr3_nt
TRBD1 TRBJ2-7 TRBV2 CASSETGVEQYF TGTGCCAGCAGTGAGACAGGGGTCGAGCAGTACTTC
- TRBJ2-7 TRBV11-2 CASSLSQGRYEQYF TGTGCCAGCAGCTTAAGCCAGGGACGGTACGAGCAGTACTTC
- TRBJ1-1 TRBV4-1 CASSQERQLEAFF TGCGCCAGCAGCCAAGAAAGACAGCTCGAAGCTTTCTTT
TRBD1 TRBJ2-2 TRBV2 CASKTGEGTGELFF TGTGCCAGCAAGACAGGGGAAGGCACCGGGGAGCTGTTTTTT
TRBD2 TRBJ2-3 TRBV30 CAWTGTSVADTQYF TGTGCCTGGACAGGGACTAGCGTTGCCGATACGCAGTATTTT
TRBD2 TRBJ2-7 TRBV4-2 CASSQEGRVYEQYF TGTGCCAGCAGCCAAGAGGGGAGGGTGTACGAGCAGTACTTC
TRBD2 TRBJ2-7 TRBV30 CAWQVGTSGLEQYF TGTGCCTGGCAAGTCGGGACTAGCGGGCTCGAGCAGTACTTC
TRBD1 TRBJ2-3 TRBV5-4 CASRVDRGTDTQYF TGTGCCAGCAGGGTCGACAGGGGCACAGATACGCAGTATTTT
- TRBJ1-6 TRBV6-4 CASKQGHSSYNSPLHF TGTGCCAGCAAGCAGGGACACAGCTCCTATAATTCACCCCTCCACTTT
- TRBJ2-7 TRBV28 CASSLGGRLDEQYF TGTGCCAGCAGTTTAGGGGGTAGGCTAGACGAGCAGTACTTC